What follows are 10 T cell receptor beta chains derived from one specimen sequenced in a study of cytomegalovirus exposure and HLA in healthy donors. The PCR had 60 Vbeta and 13 Jbeta primers. Data came from immunoSEQ multiplex PCR; TCRdb stores just in-frame clones and leaves some out. Counted here are roughly 99,000 clones, roughly 70% occurring once; the ten biggest clones make up 1.8%. Sequencing was carried out using PBMCs. The receptor source for this set is a male donor in good health and CMV-seronegative.

The rearrangement joins TRBV28 to TRBJ2-7; 10 positions agree with TRBD2. Germline trimming cut 5 bases from V and 6 bases from J; bases unmatched to any gene: 13. The CDR3 has 16 residues. Germline V gene sequence: CDR1 MDHEN, CDR2 SYDVKM. The CDR3 DNA sequence: TGTGCCAGCAGTCCCTATAGTGTCTGGACTAGCGGCGAGCAGTACTTC. It encodes CASSPYSVWTSGEQYF.

V usage is TRBV30 and J usage is TRBJ2-7; 7 nucleotides line up with TRBD2. V lost 3 bases and J lost 0; bases outside the gene matches: 8. The length of the CDR3 is 15 residues. Germline CDR1 GTSNPN, CDR2 SVGIG (reference sequence). CDR3 in amino acids: CAWSGGTTYSYEQYF. In DNA form, the CDR3 reads TGTGCCTGGAGCGGAGGGACTACCTACTCCTACGAGCAGTACTTC.

This clone showed up just a few times. This rearrangement joins TRBV7-8 to TRBJ2-7; TRBD1 matches 8 bases. This CDR3 spans 15 amino acids. The junction had 10 bases not matched to a gene; V was cut back by 7 bases and J by 2 bases. The germline V gene encodes CDR1 SGHVS and CDR2 FQNEAQ. CDR3 in DNA: TGTGCCAGCACCTACGGACAGGGACAAACCTACGAGCAGTACTTC. Translating gives CASTYGQGQTYEQYF. The full variable domain, rest sourced from reference TRBV7-8 and TRBJ2-7, is GAGVSQSPRYKVAKRGQDVALRCDPISGHVSLFWYQQALGQGPEFLTYFQNEAQLDKSGLPSDRFFAERPEGSVSTLKIQRTQQEDSAVYLCASTYGQGQTYEQYFGPGTRLTVT.

This clone was counted a few times. Other DNA sequences from this sample encode an identical CDR3 as well. The rearrangement uses TRBV2 and TRBJ1-1; D call uncertain. This CDR3 comprises 13 residues. Germline assignment: CDR1 SNHLY and CDR2 FYNNEI. V was shortened by 4 bases and J by 0 bases, with 6 bases between the two germline ends. CDR3 sequence: CASSGQLNTEAFF. The CDR3, as DNA: TGTGCCAGCAGTGGGCAGTTGAACACTGAAGCTTTCTTT.

This clone was detected a few times. This chain links TRBV4-3 with TRBJ2-1; 12 bases fit TRBD2. Trimming cost V 0 bases and J 0 bases; bases outside gene matches: 6. Germline lookup yields CDR1 LGHNA and CDR2 YSLEER. The CDR3 runs 19 residues. This chain's CDR3 is CASSQDLTSGSSSYNEQFF. In DNA, the CDR3 is TGCGCCAGCAGCCAAGATTTGACTAGCGGGAGCAGCTCCTACAATGAGCAGTTCTTC.

The rearrangement joins TRBV20-1 to TRBJ2-7, with unresolved D. The ends were cut back, 3 bases at V and 7 bases at J, with 4 bases in the middle. This CDR3 contains 9 residues. The germline V gene encodes CDR1 DFQATT and CDR2 SNEGSKA (reference sequence). CDR3 sequence reads: CSASLEQYF. The CDR3 nucleotides read TGCAGTGCTAGTCTTGAGCAGTACTTC.

J is TRBJ1-3 and V is TRBV11-2; D is uncertain. The CDR3 spans 12 residues. The germline CDR1 and CDR2 sequences are SGHAT and FQNNGV. Trimming left V 1 base short and J 5 bases short, with 3 bases between. As DNA, the CDR3 is TGTGCCAGCAGCTTAGCCAGAAACACCATATATTTT. Its protein product is CASSLARNTIYF. Full variable domain (missing parts from reference TRBV11-2 and TRBJ1-3): EAGVAQSPRYKIIEKRQSVAFWCNPISGHATLYWYQQILGQGPKLLIQFQNNGVVDDSQLPKDRFSAERLKGVDSTLKIQPAKLEDSAVYLCASSLARNTIYFGEGSWLTVV.

The chain employs TRBV30 and TRBJ1-3; TRBD1 might be the D (5 bases). This CDR3 comprises 12 residues. Between the trimmed V and J ends, which lost 0 bases and 13 bases, there was a span of 13 bases. Germline V CDR1 and CDR2: GTSNPN, SVGIG (reference sequence). CDR3 loop: CAWSVGVSRIYF. As DNA, the CDR3 is TGTGCCTGGAGTGTAGGGGTCTCGCGAATATATTTT. The variable domain in full, completed from reference TRBV30 and TRBJ1-3, reads SQTIHQWPATLVQPVGSPLSLECTVEGTSNPNLYWYRQAAGRGLQLLFYSVGIGQISSEVPQNLSASRPQDRQFILSSKKLLLSDSGFYLCAWSVGVSRIYFGEGSWLTVV.

The chain couples TRBV11-2 to TRBJ2-7; 10 nucleotides align to TRBD2. The V and J ends lost 1 base and 2 bases, in that order; junction bases with no gene match: 11. Looked up from germline, CDR1 is SGHAT and CDR2 is FQNNGV. This CDR3 region has 18 residues. CDR3 loop: CASSLALAGAISTYEQYF. The CDR3 DNA reads as TGTGCCAGCAGCTTAGCCCTAGCGGGAGCTATCTCTACCTACGAGCAGTACTTC.

This clone occurred a few times. This chain's CDR3 is CASSSRQGYGELFF. Here the CDR3 DNA reads TGTGCCAGCAGTTCCCGCCAGGGCTACGGGGAGCTGTTTTTT. The J gene is TRBJ2-2, the V gene TRBV27; TRBD1 might be the D (5 bases). The V and J ends lost 4 bases and 7 bases respectively, with 13 bases between them. The V gene's germline CDR1 is MNHEY and CDR2 SMNVEV (reference sequence). This CDR3 has 14 residues.